The rows below give T cell receptor beta chains drawn from one sample of a study of monozygotic twins with inflammatory bowel disease. From the 5' RACE reads, TCRdb lists one entry per CDR3 protein and no DNA. Its listing shows roughly 150,000 distinct CDR3 sequences. The sequenced sample consisted of blood. Receptors were obtained from a human donor with ulcerative colitis or Crohn's disease, or a healthy co-twin of an affected twin (not recorded which). The CDR3 runs from the conserved cysteine through the conserved F or W. Fields, in order: J gene, CDR3 length, V gene, CDR3 protein.

TRBJ1-6,12,TRBV11-2,CASSPEASPLHF
TRBJ2-7,15,TRBV10-3,CAISESGTGVYEQYF
TRBJ2-1,16,TRBV6-1,CASNTKGLAGTVEQFF
TRBJ1-1,15,TRBV5-1,CASSLVQGLGTEAFF
TRBJ2-1,17,TRBV11-2,CASSPIRDSGSIYEQFF
TRBJ2-5,17,TRBV20-1,CSASPSGGPLLQETQYF
TRBJ2-7,14,TRBV5-1,CASSKRTGSYEQYF
TRBJ2-1,14,TRBV7-2,CASSPRGRYNEQFF
TRBJ2-5,12,TRBV20-1,CSSPSELRTQYF
TRBJ2-1,12,TRBV20-1,CSAHWDLDEQFF
TRBJ2-4,16,TRBV7-9,CASSLRLAGLKNIQYF
TRBJ2-1,18,TRBV5-1,CASSSGNRLAIFYNEQFF
TRBJ2-7,14,TRBV5-1,CASSMGLAPYEQYF
TRBJ2-5,15,TRBV28,CASSFGGARRETQYF
TRBJ2-1,16,TRBV18,CASSPLETGSYNEQFF
TRBJ2-2,17,TRBV24-1,CATSDTRDRGPTGELFF
TRBJ1-5,15,TRBV12-3/TRBV12-4,CTSSQGTLSNQPQHF
TRBJ2-7,15,TRBV7-2,CASSDSGRGTYEQYF
TRBJ2-7,16,TRBV7-6,CASSLATPSGTYEQYF
TRBJ2-1,15,TRBV14,CASSRGSGGFNEQFF
TRBJ2-2,17,TRBV15,CATSRDSVTGATGELFF
TRBJ1-1,13,TRBV3-1,CASSQGRNTEAFF
TRBJ2-1,19,TRBV7-3,CASSLTTGTGRFAYNEQFF
TRBJ2-3,14,TRBV5-4,CASSFAGSTDTQYF
TRBJ2-7,15,TRBV28,CASSSNRDFSYEQYF
TRBJ2-3,15,TRBV18,CASSLLKPGGDTQYF
TRBJ1-4,16,TRBV5-6,CASSLSYRATNEKLFF
TRBJ2-7,15,TRBV7-2,CASSKGLAELYEQYF